The 27 T cell receptor beta chains given below trace back to one sample, sequenced in a study of T cell repertoires in cytomegalovirus infection. Their antigen targets remain unknown. TCRdb re-called the reads through MiXCR, storing one row per CDR3 protein. In the table there are roughly 990,000 distinct CDR3 sequences, approximately 31% of which are singletons. The sample was cultured CD8+ T cells from PBMCs, taken from culture after CMV antigen stimulation. The receptors derive from a human donor in good health (CMV status not recorded). Some clones in this sample may be carry-over from other donors' samples.

The V and J genes are TRBV10-3 and TRBJ2-1; 8 bases fit TRBD2. This CDR3 is built from 15 residues. The germline CDR1 and CDR2 sequences are ENHRY and SYGVKD. V shed 3 bases, J shed 9 bases, and the junction held 10 bases outside the gene matches. The CDR3 bases are TGTGCCATCAGTGATTACCACGGGGGGGCAAGTGAGCAGTTCTTC. Its translation is CAISDYHGGASEQFF.

This clonotype was counted ten times or more. The V call is TRBV7-2, the J call TRBJ2-3, with TRBD2 identical over 14 bases. Germline V CDR1 and CDR2: SGHTA, FQGNSA. CDR3 length equals 17 residues. Trimming took 4 bases from V and 3 from J; bases not matched to a gene: 6. This chain's CDR3 is CASSSTSGGALTDTQYF. The DNA of the CDR3 is TGTGCCAGCAGCTCGACTAGCGGGGGGGCTTTAACAGATACGCAGTATTTT.

This clonotype occurred a few times. CDR3 residues: CAAPRSGSGLTGELFF. DNA for the CDR3: TGTGCCGCCCCTCGTTCCGGGTCGGGTCTCACCGGGGAGCTGTTTTTT. V gene TRBV7-9 combines with J gene TRBJ2-2; no clear D gene. CDR1 SEHNR and CDR2 FQNEAQ come from the germline V gene (reference sequence). The CDR3 loop spans 16 amino acids. V was pared by 11 bases and J by 4 bases, with 23 bases between.

CDR3 coding DNA: TGTGCCAGCAGCTTAGATGGACAGGGTCTCCACGAGCAGTACTTC. Its translation is CASSLDGQGLHEQYF. V gene TRBV7-6 combines with J gene TRBJ2-7, with TRBD1 matching over 8 bases. The V gene's germline CDR1 is SGHVS and CDR2 FNYEAQ. The V gene end was trimmed by 1 base and the J gene end by 5 bases; junction bases not matched to a gene: 7. CDR3 length: 15 amino acids.

The V call is TRBV5-1, the J call TRBJ2-1; TRBD1 aligns across 8 bases. V was pared by 0 bases and J by 3 bases, with 5 bases of the junction left unmatched. This CDR3 contains 16 residues. Germline V gene sequence: CDR1 SGHRS, CDR2 YFSETQ. CDR3 sequence: CASSLVAGQDYNEQFF. The CDR3 nucleotides are TGCGCCAGCAGCTTGGTGGCGGGACAGGACTACAATGAGCAGTTCTTC.

This chain connects TRBV7-2 to TRBJ2-1, with unresolved D. V gave up 6 bases and J gave up 3 bases, with 9 bases separating them. The CDR3 is made up of 13 amino acids. CDR1 and CDR2 (germline): SGHTA, FQGNSA. CDR3: CASRLPDYNEQFF. CDR3 bases: TGTGCCAGCAGACTCCCTGACTACAATGAGCAGTTCTTC.

The CDR3: CSARDPIPDEGEKLFF. For the CDR3, the DNA is TGCAGTGCTAGAGATCCGATTCCCGACGAGGGTGAAAAACTGTTTTTT. The V and J genes are TRBV20-1 and TRBJ1-4; no reliable D call. V was trimmed by 0 bases and J by 7 bases, leaving 18 bases between them. CDR1 is DFQATT and CDR2 is SNEGSKA in the germline V gene (reference sequence). The CDR3 loop spans 16 amino acids.

This clonotype was counted a few times. V gene TRBV7-9 combines with J gene TRBJ2-5; D is unclear. The CDR3 has 16 amino acids. V lost 5 bases and J 9 bases, leaving 25 bases between the germline ends. Germline loops: CDR1 SEHNR, CDR2 FQNEAQ (reference sequence). In DNA form, the CDR3 reads TGTGCCAGCAGCCCTAAGTTTCAGGTGCCATCAACGGCCCAGTACTTC. This gives the protein CASSPKFQVPSTAQYF.

This clonotype occurred many times. V usage is TRBV7-2 and J usage is TRBJ2-5; TRBD2 matches 14 bases. The CDR3 has 18 residues. Looked up from germline, CDR1 is SGHTA and CDR2 is FQGNSA. The V gene end was trimmed by 1 base and the J gene end by 5 bases; junction bases not matched to a gene: 9. The CDR3 spells CASSLDRLAGGPGETQYF. CDR3 coding DNA: TGTGCCAGCAGCTTAGACCGACTAGCGGGGGGGCCCGGGGAGACCCAGTACTTC.

There are a few counts of this clonotype. The chain combines TRBV10-3 with TRBJ1-1; no firm D call. The CDR3 loop spans 14 amino acids. In germline, CDR1 is ENHRY, CDR2 SYGVKD. V was clipped by 2 bases and J by 0 bases, with 7 bases between them. The chain's CDR3 is CAISEGLMNTEAFF. CDR3 sequence (DNA): TGTGCCATCAGTGAGGGTTTGATGAACACTGAAGCTTTCTTT.

The chain employs TRBV27 and TRBJ2-7; a possible D gene is TRBD2 (7 bases). V lost 10 bases to trimming and J lost 3 bases, with 10 bases between them. Germline V gene lookup returns CDR1 MNHEY and CDR2 SMNVEV (reference sequence). The CDR3 sequence is 11 residues long. CDR3 in amino acids: CANREGYEQYF. DNA of the CDR3: TGTGCCAACAGGGAGGGCTACGAGCAGTACTTC.

The V call is TRBV12-3 or TRBV12-4, the J call TRBJ2-5, with D possibly being TRBD1 (6 bases). The CDR3 has 16 residues. V lost 1 base, J lost 0 bases, and 12 bases lay in between. The CDR3 loop reads CASSLEGVQDQETQYF. CDR3 DNA: TGTGCCAGCAGTTTAGAGGGGGTACAGGACCAAGAGACCCAGTACTTC.

The rearrangement links TRBV10-3 to TRBJ2-7, with 8 positions matching TRBD1. J lost 5 bases, V lost 7 bases, and 16 bases had no gene match. CDR1 is ENHRY and CDR2 is SYGVKD in the germline V gene. CDR3 length: 16 residues. This CDR3 reads CAINQDRASRRNEQYF. The CDR3 coding sequence is TGTGCCATCAATCAGGACAGGGCCTCACGCAGGAACGAGCAGTACTTC.

The chain joins TRBV27 to TRBJ1-2; D is ambiguous. The germline V gene has CDR1 MNHEY and CDR2 SMNVEV (reference sequence). Deletions cut 0 bases from V and 1 base from J, with 9 bases between. The CDR3 is 15 residues long. CDR3 bases: TGTGCCAGCAGTTTATCACGGAAGGGTAACTATGGCTACACCTTC. This translates into CASSLSRKGNYGYTF.

This clonotype was recorded at least ten times. This sequence joins TRBV7-6 and TRBJ2-3; D ambiguous. The CDR3 spans 11 residues. Germline CDR1 and CDR2: SGHVS and FNYEAQ. The CDR3 DNA sequence: TGTGCAATCCGGGTTTCAGATACGCAGTATTTT. Translating gives CAIRVSDTQYF.

The chain joins TRBV10-3 to TRBJ2-7; D gene uncertain. The CDR3 runs 11 residues. The germline V and J ends were trimmed by 2 bases and 6 bases, with 5 bases remaining between them. Germline loops: CDR1 ENHRY, CDR2 SYGVKD. The CDR3 sequence is CAISERLEQYF. CDR3 coding DNA: TGTGCCATCAGTGAGCGGCTCGAGCAGTACTTC.

J is TRBJ1-2 and V is TRBV6-6; D remains ambiguous. Per the germline V gene, CDR1 is MNHNY and CDR2 is SVGAGI (reference sequence). The CDR3 runs to 15 residues. V was cut by 6 bases and J by 3 bases, with 17 bases left in between. The CDR3, as DNA: TGTGCCAGCAGCCGAGCGGGAGGAACGGACTATGGCTACACCTTC. It translates to CASSRAGGTDYGYTF.

The sample holds a few counts of this clonotype. This chain links TRBV2 with TRBJ1-5; TRBD1 agrees at 8 bases. The CDR3 is made up of 21 amino acids. CDR1 and CDR2 from the germline V gene are SNHLY and FYNNEI. Trimming cost V 1 base and J 2 bases; bases outside gene matches: 19. CDR3 nucleotides: TGTGCCAGCAGTGAAGAGGCAGGGGGCACGATCGGGGTTTTGGGCAATCAGCCCCAGCATTTT. Translation: CASSEEAGGTIGVLGNQPQHF.

The chain recombines TRBV5-6 with TRBJ2-7, with 8 bases aligning to TRBD2. This CDR3 has 15 residues. After removal of 4 bases from V and 2 bases from J, the junction contained 8 bases not matched to a gene. Germline V gives CDR1 SGHDT, CDR2 YYEEEE. This CDR3 is CASSPPGGVAYEQYV. CDR3 DNA: TGTGCCAGCAGCCCGCCCGGGGGGGTGGCCTACGAGCAGTACGTC.

This clonotype was counted at least ten times. The chain joins TRBV7-6 to TRBJ2-7; TRBD2 is a possible D gene (6 bases). Trimming shortened V by 5 bases and J by 0 bases, and 17 bases separated the two germline ends. Germline loops: CDR1 SGHVS, CDR2 FNYEAQ. The CDR3 is 16 residues long. CDR3 amino acids: CASSPLGRTNSYEQYV. DNA for the CDR3: TGTGCCAGCAGCCCTTTGGGGCGGACTAACTCCTACGAGCAGTACGTC.

As DNA, the CDR3 is TGTGCCAGCAGTTACGACAGGGGATATGGAAACACCATATATTTT. It is translated as CASSYDRGYGNTIYF. The chain is built from TRBV6-5 and TRBJ1-3; 8 nucleotides agree with TRBD1. Trimming removed 2 bases from V and 3 bases from J; junction bases left unmatched: 3. CDR1 is MNHEY and CDR2 is SVGAGI in the germline V gene. The CDR3 is 15 amino acids.

This clonotype was counted between two and nine times. The V and J genes are TRBV20-1 and TRBJ2-7; no clear D. Trimming pared 6 bases from V and 2 bases from J, leaving 8 bases between. Germline V gene sequence: CDR1 DFQATT, CDR2 SNEGSKA (reference sequence). This CDR3 region has 11 residues. The chain's CDR3 is CSAPRAYEQYF. The CDR3 nucleotides are TGCAGTGCCCCTAGGGCCTACGAGCAGTACTTC.

This clonotype has more than one count but fewer than ten. The chain is built from TRBV7-9 and TRBJ1-4; D perhaps matches TRBD1 (6 bases). This CDR3 contains 13 residues. Germline V lookup: CDR1 SEHNR, CDR2 FQNEAQ (reference sequence). With 4 bases removed from V and 7 bases from J, the gap between germline ends came to 10 bases. The CDR3 sequence is CASSSGAVEKLFF. Here the CDR3 DNA reads TGTGCCAGCAGCTCGGGGGCTGTTGAAAAACTGTTTTTT.

This clonotype appeared many times. The V and J genes are TRBV7-2 and TRBJ2-5; D remains ambiguous. The V gene lost 4 bases and the J gene lost 1 base, with 7 bases spanning the gap. The CDR3 totals 13 residues. Germline V gene lookup returns CDR1 SGHTA and CDR2 FQGNSA. The CDR3 DNA is TGTGCCAGCAGCTCCTGGGTCCAAGAGACCCAGTACTTC. Its protein is CASSSWVQETQYF.

This clonotype appeared a few times. The J gene is TRBJ2-3, the V gene TRBV7-6; the D gene is possibly TRBD1 (6 bases). The CDR3 runs 15 residues. From germline, CDR1 is SGHVS and CDR2 FNYEAQ. Trimming left V 4 bases short and J 0 bases short, with 11 bases between. CDR3 sequence (DNA): TGTGCCAGCAGCTGGGACAATCTCAGCACAGATACGCAGTATTTT. Its translation is CASSWDNLSTDTQYF.

The V and J genes are TRBV4-1 and TRBJ1-1; no clear D gene. CDR3 length: 16 amino acids. Germline V gives CDR1 MGHRA, CDR2 YSYEKL. Deletions cut 4 bases from V and 1 base from J, with 16 bases between. CDR3: CASSPGTQASNTEAFF. CDR3 bases: TGCGCCAGCAGCCCCGGAACCCAGGCGTCGAACACTGAAGCTTTCTTT.

A few counts support this clonotype. The chain carries TRBV2 and TRBJ1-4; D is possibly TRBD1 (6 bases). The CDR3 covers 14 residues. With 4 bases removed from V and 0 bases from J, the gap between germline ends came to 6 bases. Germline V gene lookup returns CDR1 SNHLY and CDR2 FYNNEI. The CDR3 loop is CASSGQATNEKLFF. CDR3 bases: TGTGCCAGCAGTGGACAGGCAACTAATGAAAAACTGTTTTTT.